A selection of T cell receptor beta chains follows, all from one sample in a study of T cell responses to AZD1222 COVID-19 vaccine. The method was immunoSEQ multiplex PCR; TCRdb's version includes in-frame clones alone and lacks a portion of them. The table lists more than 90,000 clones, 85% to 90% of them singletons, with 3.5% in the top ten. Sequencing used peripheral blood, obtained 28 days after the second AZD1222 dose. Source of these receptors: an adult who received the AZD1222 COVID-19 vaccine. Both conserved end residues are part of each CDR3. The D gene is left open where the match is weak. A row's size may be missing; if present it is once, few, many or a size class.

d_call: TRBD1
v_call: TRBV18
j_call: TRBJ2-7
clone_size: -
cdr3_nt: TGTGCCAGCTCCCAAGGGGGGACAGGGGGTTACGAGCAGTACTTC
cdr3_aa: CASSQGGTGGYEQYF

d_call: TRBD1
v_call: TRBV15
j_call: TRBJ1-2
clone_size: -
cdr3_nt: TGTGCCACCAGCAGGGGGACAGGGGATGGCTACACCTTC
cdr3_aa: CATSRGTGDGYTF

d_call: -
v_call: TRBV9
j_call: TRBJ2-5
clone_size: -
cdr3_nt: TGTGCCAGCAGCGTTGGGGTAGGGAACCAAGAGACCCAGTACTTC
cdr3_aa: CASSVGVGNQETQYF

d_call: TRBD2
v_call: TRBV27
j_call: TRBJ2-7
clone_size: -
cdr3_nt: TGTGCCAGCAGTTTATCTTCCGGGGGGTCCTACGAGCAGTACTTC
cdr3_aa: CASSLSSGGSYEQYF

d_call: -
v_call: TRBV5-1
j_call: TRBJ1-2
clone_size: -
cdr3_nt: TGCGCCAGCAGCCAGGACAGCGACTATGGCTACACCTTC
cdr3_aa: CASSQDSDYGYTF

d_call: TRBD1
v_call: TRBV18
j_call: TRBJ2-6
clone_size: -
cdr3_nt: TGTGCCAGCGCCTCGGGACAGGGCAACTCTGGGGCCAACGTCCTGACTTTC
cdr3_aa: CASASGQGNSGANVLTF

d_call: TRBD1
v_call: TRBV7-9
j_call: TRBJ1-4
clone_size: -
cdr3_nt: TGTGCCAGCAGCCCCTGGGGACAGGGCACCCAAGGGGAAAAACTGTTTTTT
cdr3_aa: CASSPWGQGTQGEKLFF

d_call: -
v_call: TRBV7-9
j_call: TRBJ2-4
clone_size: -
cdr3_nt: TGTGCCAGCAGCCCGTTGGGGGGCCTAAAAAACATTCAGTACTTC
cdr3_aa: CASSPLGGLKNIQYF

d_call: -
v_call: TRBV15
j_call: TRBJ2-4
clone_size: -
cdr3_nt: TGTGCCACCAGCAGAGATAAAAGTCTAGCCAAAAACATTCAGTACTTC
cdr3_aa: CATSRDKSLAKNIQYF

d_call: -
v_call: TRBV5-1
j_call: TRBJ1-6
clone_size: -
cdr3_nt: TGCGCCAGCAGCTTGGAGGTGGCCGGGGGTTCACCCCTCCACTTT
cdr3_aa: CASSLEVAGGSPLHF

d_call: -
v_call: TRBV7-2
j_call: TRBJ2-7
clone_size: once
cdr3_nt: TGTGCCAGCAGCGGCTTGGGCTACGAGCAGTACTTC
cdr3_aa: CASSGLGYEQYF

d_call: TRBD2
v_call: TRBV7-6
j_call: TRBJ2-3
clone_size: once
cdr3_nt: TGTGCCAGCAGCCCTCTAACACTAGCGGGGGGTTTCACAGATACGCAGTATTTT
cdr3_aa: CASSPLTLAGGFTDTQYF

d_call: -
v_call: TRBV5-1
j_call: TRBJ1-2
clone_size: -
cdr3_nt: TGCGCCAGCAGCTTGGCCAGGGTAGACTATGGCTACACCTTC
cdr3_aa: CASSLARVDYGYTF

d_call: -
v_call: TRBV6-5
j_call: TRBJ1-1
clone_size: -
cdr3_nt: TGTGCCAGCAGTTACTCGGCGAACACTGAAGCTTTCTTT
cdr3_aa: CASSYSANTEAFF